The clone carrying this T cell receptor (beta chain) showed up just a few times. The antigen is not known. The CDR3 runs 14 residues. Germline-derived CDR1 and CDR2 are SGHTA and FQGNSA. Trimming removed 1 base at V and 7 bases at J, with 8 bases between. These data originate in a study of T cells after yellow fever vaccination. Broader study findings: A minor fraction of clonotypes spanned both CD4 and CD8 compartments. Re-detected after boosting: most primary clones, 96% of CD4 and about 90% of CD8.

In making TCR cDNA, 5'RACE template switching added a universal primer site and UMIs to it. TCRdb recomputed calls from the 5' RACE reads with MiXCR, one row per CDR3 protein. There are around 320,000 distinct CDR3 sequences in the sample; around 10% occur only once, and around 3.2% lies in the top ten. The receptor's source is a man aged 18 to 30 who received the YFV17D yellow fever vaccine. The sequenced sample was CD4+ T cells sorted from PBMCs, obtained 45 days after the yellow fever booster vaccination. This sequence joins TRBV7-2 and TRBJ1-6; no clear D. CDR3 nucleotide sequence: TGTGCCAGCAGCTTAGTGGGCGGAAATTCACCCCTCCACTTT. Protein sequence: CASSLVGGNSPLHF. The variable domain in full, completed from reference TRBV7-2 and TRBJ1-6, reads GAGVSQSPSNKVTEKGKDVELRCDPISGHTALYWYRQSLGQGLEFLIYFQGNSAPDKSGLPSDRFSAERTGGSVSTLTIQRTQQEDSAVYLCASSLVGGNSPLHFGNGTRLTVT.